This T cell receptor (beta chain) was recovered during a study of PD-1 blockade in classical Hodgkin lymphoma. Findings of the study overall: Before treatment, complete responders showed about the same diversity as newly diagnosed patients.

The V end was cut by 1 base, the J end by 2 bases, with 9 bases between. Germline CDR1 and CDR2: SGHNT and YENEEA. The CDR3 sequence is 15 residues long. The table came from immunoSEQ multiplex PCR; TCRdb's copy has only in-frame clones and leaves some out. This table holds 15,000 to 20,000 clones, about three quarters found once. Time point described: cycle 4 day 1 (C4D1), after less than 7 weeks of nivolumab. Each of the patients experienced relapse following autologous stem cell transplantation, and their brentuximab vedotin exposure differed. Purification of CD4+ T cells from thawed PBMCs was performed via magnetic negative selection. Best overall response was complete response, partial response or progressive disease in these relapsed/refractory classical Hodgkin lymphoma patients. A note on this clone: Antigen unknown.

The rearrangement joins TRBV11-3 to TRBJ2-4; D possibly corresponds to TRBD1 (5 bases). The TCR sequence derives from a human donor with classical Hodgkin lymphoma. Source: CD4+ T cells from blood, taken before the fourth cycle of nivolumab. CDR3 in amino acids: CASSLGGSSKNIQYF. DNA of the CDR3: TGTGCCAGCAGCTTAGGGGGCAGCTCCAAAAACATTCAGTACTTC.